The following is a TCR beta chain sequence with its context. Patients counted as stable if ophthalmopathy did not develop within 18 months. The data belong to a study of T cells in Graves' hyperthyroidism and ophthalmopathy. V was cut by 4 bases and J by 5 bases, with 12 bases left in between. Germline V CDR1 and CDR2: SGHDT, YYEEEE. CDR3 length: 13 residues. Amplified regions were TCR beta CDR3 sequences from RNA transcripts. The study used the HTBI primer set for a first-round RT-PCR of the TCR CDR3. TCRdb re-analysed the multiplex PCR reads in MiXCR, keeping a single row per CDR3 protein. The sample has around 190,000 distinct CDR3 sequences; roughly a sixth are singletons.

The J gene is TRBJ2-5, the V gene TRBV5-6; no firm D call. This TCR came from a woman aged 45-59 years with Graves' hyperthyroidism. The sequenced sample consisted of blood. CDR3 coding DNA: TGTGCCAGCAGCCTGGGGTGGCGTGAGACCCAGTACTTC. It translates to CASSLGWRETQYF.